This TCR beta chain came from a study of shared clonotypes between healthy human individuals. Study summary: The cohort comprised two women and a few men. Their ages spanned 18 to 49 years.

The unsorted samples had around 86 million PBMCs used for genomic DNA. Regarding the study as a whole: An effect of sequencing depth on clonotype sharing among donors was expected.

The sample holds a few counts of this clone. Antigen: not known. Germline CDR1 SGHRS, CDR2 YFSETQ. Trimming shortened V by 1 base and J by 5 bases, and 9 bases separated the two germline ends. This CDR3 comprises 13 residues. Sequenced by immunoSEQ multiplex PCR; TCRdb stores in-frame clones only, minus some. This repertoire shows roughly 500,000 clones, 60% to 85% found once; its top ten account for around 13%. The TCR was taken from a middle-aged woman in good health. Some clones in this sample may be carry-over from other donors' samples. The chain employs TRBV5-1 and TRBJ1-1; D unclear. Input material: PBMCs. As DNA, the CDR3 is TGCGCCAGCAGCTTGAGGTTGAGGACTGAAGCTTTCTTT. This sequence encodes CASSLRLRTEAFF.